The clone carrying this T cell receptor (beta chain) appeared a single time. Its matching antigen is unknown. This CDR3 spans 13 amino acids. The V gene lost 3 bases and the J gene lost 2 bases, with 7 bases spanning the gap. In germline, CDR1 is LGHNA, CDR2 YNFKEQ. Scientists isolated CD4+ T cells after a roughly 10-day culture period ended. The person had a PCR-confirmed SARS-CoV-2 infection during March to December 2020. BNT162b2 vaccine or mRNA-1273 vaccine was given to participants in two doses. Days 3 and 7 saw half the medium replaced with IL-2 medium. This specimen belongs to a study of vaccination effects on CD4 cells after COVID-19. Study in general: Pools of viral peptides were used by the ViraFEST assay to expand antigen-specific CD4+ T cells ahead of sequencing.

Sequenced by immunoSEQ multiplex PCR; TCRdb stores in-frame clones only, minus some. The repertoire holds roughly 35,000 clones, roughly 80% seen once, with about 7.1% in the top ten. The source material was CD4+ T cells from PBMCs cultured without peptide, sampled after COVID-19 vaccination. The V gene is TRBV4-2, the J gene TRBJ1-2; D is ambiguous. This receptor was obtained from a human donor who had a prior SARS-CoV-2 infection. CDR3 sequence: CASSQDWNYGYTF. The CDR3 DNA reads as TGTGCCAGCAGCCAGGACTGGAACTATGGCTACACCTTC.